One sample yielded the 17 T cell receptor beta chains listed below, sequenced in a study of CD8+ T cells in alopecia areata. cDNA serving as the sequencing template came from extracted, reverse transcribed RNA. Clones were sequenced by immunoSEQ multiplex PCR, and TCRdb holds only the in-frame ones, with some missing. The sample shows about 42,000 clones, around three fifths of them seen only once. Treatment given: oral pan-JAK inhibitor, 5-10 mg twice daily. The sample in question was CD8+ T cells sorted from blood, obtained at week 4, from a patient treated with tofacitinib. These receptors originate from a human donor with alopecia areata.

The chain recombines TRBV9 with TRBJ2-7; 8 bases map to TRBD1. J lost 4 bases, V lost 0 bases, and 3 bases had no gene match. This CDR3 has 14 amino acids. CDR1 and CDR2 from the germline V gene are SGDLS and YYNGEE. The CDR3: CASSVGGQGYEQYF. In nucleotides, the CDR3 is TGTGCCAGCAGCGTAGGAGGACAGGGTTACGAGCAGTACTTC.

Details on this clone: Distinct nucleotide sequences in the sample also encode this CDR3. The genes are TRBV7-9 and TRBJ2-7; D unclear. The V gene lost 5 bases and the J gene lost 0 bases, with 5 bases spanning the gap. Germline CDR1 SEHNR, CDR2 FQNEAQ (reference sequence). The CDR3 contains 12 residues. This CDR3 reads CASSPSSYEQYF. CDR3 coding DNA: TGTGCCAGCAGCCCCAGCTCCTACGAGCAGTACTTC.

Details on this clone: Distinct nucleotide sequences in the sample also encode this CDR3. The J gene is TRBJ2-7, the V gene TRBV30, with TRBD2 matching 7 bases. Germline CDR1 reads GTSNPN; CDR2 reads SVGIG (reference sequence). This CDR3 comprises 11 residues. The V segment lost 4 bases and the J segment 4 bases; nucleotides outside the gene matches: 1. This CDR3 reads CAWTGGYEQYF. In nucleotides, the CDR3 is TGTGCCTGGACGGGGGGTTACGAGCAGTACTTC. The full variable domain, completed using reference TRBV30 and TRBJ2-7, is SQTIHQWPATLVQPVGSPLSLECTVEGTSNPNLYWYRQAAGRGLQLLFYSVGIGQISSEVPQNLSASRPQDRQFILSSKKLLLSDSGFYLCAWTGGYEQYFGPGTRLTVT.

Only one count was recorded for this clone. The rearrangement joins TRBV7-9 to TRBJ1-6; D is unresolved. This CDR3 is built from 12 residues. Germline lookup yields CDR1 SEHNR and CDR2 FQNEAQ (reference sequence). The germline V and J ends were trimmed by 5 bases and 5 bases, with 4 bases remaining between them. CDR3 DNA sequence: TGTGCCAGCAGCGGGGATAATTCACCCCTCCACTTT. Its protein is CASSGDNSPLHF.

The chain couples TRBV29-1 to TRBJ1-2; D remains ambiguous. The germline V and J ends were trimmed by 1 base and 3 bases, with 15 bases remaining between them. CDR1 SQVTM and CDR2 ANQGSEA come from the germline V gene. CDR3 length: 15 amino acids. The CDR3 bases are TGCAGCGTTGAAGGCCAGGCAGGAGCCTACTATGGCTACACCTTC. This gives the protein CSVEGQAGAYYGYTF. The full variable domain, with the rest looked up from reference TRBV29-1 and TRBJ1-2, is SAVISQKPSRDICQRGTSLTIQCQVDSQVTMMFWYRQQPGQSLTLIATANQGSEATYESGFVIDKFPISRPNLTFSTLTVSNMSPEDSSIYLCSVEGQAGAYYGYTFGSGTRLTVV.

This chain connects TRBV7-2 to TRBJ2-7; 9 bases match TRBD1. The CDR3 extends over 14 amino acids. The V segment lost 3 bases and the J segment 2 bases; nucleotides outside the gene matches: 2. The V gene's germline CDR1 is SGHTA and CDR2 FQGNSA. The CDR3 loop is CASSFGTGTYEQYF. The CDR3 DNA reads TGTGCCAGCAGCTTCGGGACAGGGACCTACGAGCAGTACTTC.

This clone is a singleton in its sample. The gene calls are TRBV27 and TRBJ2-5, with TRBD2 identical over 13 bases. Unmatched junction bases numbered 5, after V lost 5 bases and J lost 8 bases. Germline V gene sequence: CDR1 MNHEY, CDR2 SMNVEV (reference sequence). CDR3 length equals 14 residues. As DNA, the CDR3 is TGTGCCAGCAGTCCGGGGACTAGCGGGGAAACCCAGTACTTC. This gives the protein CASSPGTSGETQYF.

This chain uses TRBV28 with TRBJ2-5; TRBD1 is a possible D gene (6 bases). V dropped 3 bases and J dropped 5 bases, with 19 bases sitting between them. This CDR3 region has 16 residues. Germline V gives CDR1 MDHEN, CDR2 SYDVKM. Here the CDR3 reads CASSFTSQGSGETQYF. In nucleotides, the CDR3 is TGTGCCAGCAGTTTCACCTCACAGGGAAGTGGGGAGACCCAGTACTTC.

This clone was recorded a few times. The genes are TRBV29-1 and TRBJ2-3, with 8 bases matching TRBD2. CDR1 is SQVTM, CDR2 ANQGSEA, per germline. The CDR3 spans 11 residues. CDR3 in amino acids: CSATGGDTQYF. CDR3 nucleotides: TGCAGTGCCACGGGGGGGGATACGCAGTATTTT.

The CDR3 protein is CASSLDGSGYTF. CDR3 coding DNA: TGCGCCAGCAGCTTGGATGGAAGCGGCTACACCTTC. The rearrangement uses TRBV5-1 and TRBJ1-2; D unclear. Germline loops: CDR1 SGHRS, CDR2 YFSETQ. This CDR3 spans 12 amino acids. V was shortened by 0 bases and J by 8 bases, with 8 bases between the two germline ends.

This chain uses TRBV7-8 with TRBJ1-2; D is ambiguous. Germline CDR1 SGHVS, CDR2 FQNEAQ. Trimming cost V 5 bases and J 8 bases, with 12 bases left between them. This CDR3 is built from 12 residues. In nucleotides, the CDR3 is TGTGCCAGCAGCCCTACAAAGTTCGGCTACACCTTC. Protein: CASSPTKFGYTF.

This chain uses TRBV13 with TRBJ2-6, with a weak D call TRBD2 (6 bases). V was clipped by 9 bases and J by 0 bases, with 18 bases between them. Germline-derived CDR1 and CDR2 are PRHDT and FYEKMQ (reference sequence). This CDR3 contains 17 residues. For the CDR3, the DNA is TGTGCCAGTGGGATGGGACTTCGCTACTCTGGGGCCAACGTCCTGACTTTC. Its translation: CASGMGLRYSGANVLTF.

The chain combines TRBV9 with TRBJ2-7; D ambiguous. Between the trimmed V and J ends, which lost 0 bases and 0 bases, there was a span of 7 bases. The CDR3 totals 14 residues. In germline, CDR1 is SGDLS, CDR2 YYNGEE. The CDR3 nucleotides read TGTGCCAGCAGCGTAGGCCAGAGCTCCTACGAGCAGTACTTC. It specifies CASSVGQSSYEQYF. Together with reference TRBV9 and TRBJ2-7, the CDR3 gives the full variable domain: DSGVTQTPKHLITATGQRVTLRCSPRSGDLSVYWYQQSLDQGLQFLIQYYNGEERAKGNILERFSAQQFPDLHSELNLSSLELGDSALYFCASSVGQSSYEQYFGPGTRLTVT.

CDR3 in amino acids: CAWGYGGPNNEQFF. In DNA form, the CDR3 reads TGTGCCTGGGGGTACGGGGGCCCCAACAATGAGCAGTTCTTC. The rearrangement joins TRBV30 to TRBJ2-1, with D tentatively TRBD1 or TRBD2 (6 bases each). The CDR3 loop spans 14 amino acids. The V end lost 5 bases, the J end lost 5 bases, and 16 bases lay between the germline ends. Germline V CDR1 and CDR2: GTSNPN, SVGIG (reference sequence).

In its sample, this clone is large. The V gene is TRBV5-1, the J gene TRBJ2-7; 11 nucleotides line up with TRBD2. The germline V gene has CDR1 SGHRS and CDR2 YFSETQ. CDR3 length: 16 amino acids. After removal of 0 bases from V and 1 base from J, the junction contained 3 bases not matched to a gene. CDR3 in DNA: TGCGCCAGCAGCTTGGGGGGGACTAGCGGATCCTACGAGCAGTACTTC. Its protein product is CASSLGGTSGSYEQYF. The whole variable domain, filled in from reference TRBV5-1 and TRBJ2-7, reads KAGVTQTPRYLIKTRGQQVTLSCSPISGHRSVSWYQQTPGQGLQFLFEYFSETQRNKGNFPGRFSGRQFSNSRSEMNVSTLELGDSALYLCASSLGGTSGSYEQYFGPGTRLTVT.

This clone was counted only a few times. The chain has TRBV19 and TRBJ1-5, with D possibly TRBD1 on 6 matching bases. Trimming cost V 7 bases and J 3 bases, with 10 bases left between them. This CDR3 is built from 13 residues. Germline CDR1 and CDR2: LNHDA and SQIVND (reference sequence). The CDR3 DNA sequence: TGTGCCAGTAATAACAGGGTCAATCAGCCCCAGCATTTT. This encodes CASNNRVNQPQHF.

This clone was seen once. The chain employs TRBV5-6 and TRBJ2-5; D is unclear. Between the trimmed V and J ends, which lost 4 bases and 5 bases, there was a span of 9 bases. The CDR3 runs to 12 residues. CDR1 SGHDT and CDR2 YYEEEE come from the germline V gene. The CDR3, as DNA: TGTGCCAGCAGCAGCTTGATGGAGACCCAGTACTTC. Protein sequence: CASSSLMETQYF.